This TCR beta chain derives from a study of cytomegalovirus exposure and HLA in healthy donors. Overall study findings and caveats: Most TCR sequences were seen very rarely across donors, but some public TCRs occurred in many. Later, an analysis found that TCR clusters from the first cohort tended to co-occur in the 130 or so validation repertoires. A classifier reportedly called cytomegalovirus status with high sensitivity and specificity.

Clones were sequenced by immunoSEQ multiplex PCR, and TCRdb holds only the in-frame ones, with some missing. The table has roughly 130,000 clones, nearly 90% seen once; the top ten hold about 3.7%. Concerning this clone: What it binds is unknown.

The donors were part of the approximately 120-subject validation cohort, which stood apart from the approximately 670-subject first cohort. This CDR3 is built from 13 residues. Germline CDR1 is SQVTM and CDR2 is ANQGSEA. With 6 bases clipped from V and 2 bases from J, the junction kept 5 bases outside the gene matches. The origin of this receptor is a man aged 30-40 years in good health and CMV-seronegative. V is TRBV29-1 and J is TRBJ1-2, with 8 bases lining up with TRBD1. Sequenced material: PBMCs. CDR3 sequence (DNA): TGCAGCGTAACAGACAGGGGCAACTATGGCTACACCTTC. It encodes CSVTDRGNYGYTF.